These 14 T cell receptor beta chains came from one sample sequenced in a study of blood T cell repertoires in COVID-19. Some clones are missing from TCRdb's copy, which holds only in-frame ones; the method was immunoSEQ multiplex PCR. The repertoire consists of roughly 130,000 clones, with approximately 83% occurring once and the leading ten covering about a sixth. The sample taken for sequencing was peripheral blood. These receptors were taken from a woman aged 50 to 60 with acute or convalescent COVID-19.

The chain couples TRBV2 to TRBJ1-2; D not resolved. Germline V gene sequence: CDR1 SNHLY, CDR2 FYNNEI. The CDR3 is 14 amino acids. Trimming stripped 6 bases from V and 6 bases from J, with 17 bases between. In DNA form, the CDR3 reads TGTGCCAGCAGAGTCGTTGGAGGGCACGATGGCTACACCTTC. Amino acid sequence: CASRVVGGHDGYTF.

The chain is built from TRBV19 and TRBJ1-1; TRBD1 is a possible D gene (6 bases). CDR1 and CDR2 (germline): LNHDA, SQIVND (reference sequence). Trimming stripped 5 bases from V and 4 bases from J, with 20 bases between. The CDR3 totals 16 residues. CDR3 amino acids: CASSAQAQGPVTEAFF. The CDR3 DNA is TGTGCCAGTAGTGCACAAGCACAGGGTCCAGTCACTGAAGCTTTCTTT.

The chain recombines TRBV3-1 (or the pseudogene TRBV3-2) with TRBJ1-2; 9 bases align to TRBD1. V shed 6 bases and J 4 bases; nucleotides not matched to a gene: 15. This CDR3 has 17 residues. Germline V gives CDR1 LGHDT, CDR2 YNNKEL (reference sequence). The CDR3 DNA sequence: TGTGCCAGCAGTCCTCCGCTACAGGGGGCGTCGACCTATGGCTACACCTTC. Residues: CASSPPLQGASTYGYTF.

The chain combines TRBV11-2 with TRBJ2-3, with D possibly matching TRBD2 (5 bases). The V gene's germline CDR1 is SGHAT and CDR2 FQNNGV. V lost 5 bases and J lost 4, with 22 bases in between. This CDR3 has 17 residues. For the CDR3, the DNA is TGTGCCAGCAGCGTGTGGAAGCTAGCTTCCCTTCCAGATACGCAGTATTTT. Amino acids: CASSVWKLASLPDTQYF. Full variable domain (remainder filled in from reference TRBV11-2 and TRBJ2-3): EAGVAQSPRYKIIEKRQSVAFWCNPISGHATLYWYQQILGQGPKLLIQFQNNGVVDDSQLPKDRFSAERLKGVDSTLKIQPAKLEDSAVYLCASSVWKLASLPDTQYFGPGTRLTVL.

The chain joins TRBV30 to TRBJ1-6, with unresolved D. Trimming stripped 3 bases from V and 11 bases from J, with 26 bases between. Germline-derived CDR1 and CDR2 are GTSNPN and SVGIG (reference sequence). The CDR3 sequence is 17 residues long. CDR3 sequence reads: CAWSPTHGNLARTPLHF. In nucleotides, the CDR3 is TGTGCCTGGAGCCCTACGCACGGGAACTTAGCGAGGACACCCCTCCACTTT.

The chain couples TRBV6-5 to TRBJ1-1, with D hard to call. Trimming left V 6 bases short and J 1 base short, with 9 bases between. Per germline, CDR1 MNHEY and CDR2 SVGAGI. This CDR3 is 13 amino acids long. CDR3 nucleotide sequence: TGTGCCAGCAGCCGTAGAGGGAACACTGAAGCTTTCTTT. This translates into CASSRRGNTEAFF.

This rearrangement joins TRBV20-1 to TRBJ1-5; 7 bases agree with TRBD1. Germline CDR1 is DFQATT and CDR2 is SNEGSKA (reference sequence). This CDR3 has 15 residues. The J segment lost 4 bases and the V segment lost 3 bases, leaving 9 bases of the junction unmatched. The CDR3 sequence: CSASETGALNQPQHF. CDR3 DNA sequence: TGCAGTGCTAGTGAAACAGGGGCTCTAAATCAGCCCCAGCATTTT.

This rearrangement joins TRBV10-2 to TRBJ2-7, with a weak D call TRBD1 (6 bases). The ends were cut back, 7 bases at V and 0 bases at J, with 16 bases in the middle. The CDR3 is made up of 15 amino acids. Germline V gene data show CDR1 as WSHSY and CDR2 as SAAADI. CDR3 nucleotide sequence: TGCGCCAGCATCTCCGGACAGACGAGCTCCTACGAGCAGTACTTC. It encodes CASISGQTSSYEQYF.

This chain joins TRBV7-8 and TRBJ1-6; 7 positions match TRBD1. With V trimmed by 5 bases and J by 9 bases, 10 bases remained unmatched. In germline, CDR1 is SGHVS, CDR2 FQNEAQ. This CDR3 spans 15 amino acids. CDR3 nucleotides: TGTGCCAGCAGCACTCAACAGGGGTTGGGTTCACCCCTCCACTTT. This translates into CASSTQQGLGSPLHF. The whole variable domain, filled in from reference TRBV7-8 and TRBJ1-6, reads GAGVSQSPRYKVAKRGQDVALRCDPISGHVSLFWYQQALGQGPEFLTYFQNEAQLDKSGLPSDRFFAERPEGSVSTLKIQRTQQEDSAVYLCASSTQQGLGSPLHFGNGTRLTVT.

The table lists this clone with a count of one. J is TRBJ1-2 and V is TRBV6-6; D perhaps matches TRBD1 (6 bases). V was trimmed by 2 bases and J by 5 bases, leaving 15 bases between them. Germline CDR1 and CDR2: MNHNY and SVGAGI (reference sequence). This CDR3 has 15 residues. The CDR3 loop reads CASSYTDRAEYGYTF. DNA for the CDR3: TGTGCCAGCAGTTACACGGACAGAGCCGAGTATGGCTACACCTTC.

The sample holds a few counts of this clone. This sequence joins TRBV5-6 and TRBJ2-1; 11 positions agree with TRBD1. Looked up from germline, CDR1 is SGHDT and CDR2 is YYEEEE. CDR3 size: 16 residues. Germline trimming cut 3 bases from V and 7 bases from J; bases unmatched to any gene: 9. The CDR3 region is CASSSLGQGVWNEQFF. The DNA of the CDR3 is TGTGCCAGCAGCTCGTTGGGACAGGGGGTTTGGAATGAGCAGTTCTTC.

This chain links TRBV5-1 with TRBJ1-1; D ambiguous. Between the trimmed V and J ends, which lost 5 bases and 2 bases, there was a span of 4 bases. Germline-derived CDR1 and CDR2 are SGHRS and YFSETQ. The CDR3 spans 11 residues. The CDR3 region is CASSKNTEAFF. The CDR3 bases are TGCGCCAGCAGTAAAAACACTGAAGCTTTCTTT. Combining the CDR3 with reference TRBV5-1 and TRBJ1-1 gives the whole variable domain KAGVTQTPRYLIKTRGQQVTLSCSPISGHRSVSWYQQTPGQGLQFLFEYFSETQRNKGNFPGRFSGRQFSNSRSEMNVSTLELGDSALYLCASSKNTEAFFGQGTRLTVV.

The chain combines TRBV25-1 with TRBJ1-3, with TRBD1 matching 11 bases. The CDR3 has 14 residues. CDR1 MGHDK and CDR2 SYGVNS come from the germline V gene. V gave up 1 base and J gave up 9 bases; unmatched junction bases: 2. CDR3 bases: TGTGCCAGCAGTGAATTAGGGACAGGGGGCACCATATATTTT. This codes for CASSELGTGGTIYF.

The gene calls are TRBV3-1 (or the pseudogene TRBV3-2) and TRBJ2-1; D may be TRBD1 (6 bases). Germline-derived CDR1 and CDR2 are LGHDT and YNNKEL (reference sequence). The CDR3 loop spans 12 amino acids. V was clipped by 4 bases and J by 7 bases, with 8 bases between them. CDR3: CASSRTGNEQFF. The CDR3 bases are TGTGCCAGCAGCCGCACAGGGAATGAGCAGTTCTTC.